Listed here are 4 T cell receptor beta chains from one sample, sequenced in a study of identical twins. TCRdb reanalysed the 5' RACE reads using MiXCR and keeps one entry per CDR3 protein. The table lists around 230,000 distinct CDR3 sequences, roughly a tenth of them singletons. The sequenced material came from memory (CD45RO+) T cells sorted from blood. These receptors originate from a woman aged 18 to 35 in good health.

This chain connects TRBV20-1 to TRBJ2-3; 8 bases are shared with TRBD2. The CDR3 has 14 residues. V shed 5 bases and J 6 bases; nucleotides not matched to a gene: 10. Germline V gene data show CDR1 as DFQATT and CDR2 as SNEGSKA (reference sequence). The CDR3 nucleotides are TGCAGTGCTTGGCTAGCGGGTGGAAGGGATACGCAGTATTTT. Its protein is CSAWLAGGRDTQYF.

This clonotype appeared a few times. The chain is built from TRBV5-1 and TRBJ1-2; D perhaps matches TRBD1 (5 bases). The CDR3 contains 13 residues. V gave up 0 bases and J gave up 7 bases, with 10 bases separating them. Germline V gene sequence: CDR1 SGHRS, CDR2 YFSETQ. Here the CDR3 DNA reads TGCGCCAGCAGCTTGGATCAGGGTCGTGGCTACACCTTC. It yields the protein CASSLDQGRGYTF.

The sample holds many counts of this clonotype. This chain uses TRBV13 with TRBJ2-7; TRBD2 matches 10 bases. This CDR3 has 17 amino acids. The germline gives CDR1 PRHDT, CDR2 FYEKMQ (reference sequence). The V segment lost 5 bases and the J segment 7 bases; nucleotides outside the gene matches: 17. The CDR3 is CASSLGPSEGLAREQYF. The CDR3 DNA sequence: TGTGCCAGCAGCCTGGGCCCGTCAGAGGGACTAGCGAGGGAGCAGTACTTC.

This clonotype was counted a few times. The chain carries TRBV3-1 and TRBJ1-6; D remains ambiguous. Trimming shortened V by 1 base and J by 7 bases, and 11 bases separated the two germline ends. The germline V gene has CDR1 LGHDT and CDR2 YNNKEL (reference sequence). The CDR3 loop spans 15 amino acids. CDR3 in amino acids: CASSQGVELNSPLHF. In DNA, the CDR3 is TGTGCCAGCAGCCAAGGGGTGGAGTTAAATTCACCCCTCCACTTT.